The TCR beta chain under discussion was sequenced for a study of PD-1 blockade in classical Hodgkin lymphoma. Study-level points and caveats: Patients newly diagnosed and complete responders had comparable baseline diversity.

V was clipped by 5 bases and J by 4 bases, with 18 bases between them. Germline V CDR1 and CDR2: SGHTA, FQGTGA. CDR3 length: 16 amino acids. TCRdb keeps only in-frame clones here, not all; method: immunoSEQ multiplex PCR. Here the sample spans tens of thousands of clones, 70% to 75% being singletons. Time point defined: cycle 4 day 1 (C4D1), after more than 5 weeks of nivolumab. With no exception, relapse followed autologous stem cell transplantation in all patients, and brentuximab vedotin exposure varied. The sample holds a few counts of this clone. Its antigen remains unknown. V gene TRBV7-3 combines with J gene TRBJ2-1; tentatively, D is TRBD1 (6 bases). This specimen consisted of peripheral blood mononuclear cells (PBMCs), obtained before the fourth cycle of nivolumab. The sequence derives from a human donor with classical Hodgkin lymphoma. DNA of the CDR3: TGTGCCAGCAGCCCATCCTCCGGGACACCATACAATGAGCAGTTCTTC. It specifies CASSPSSGTPYNEQFF.